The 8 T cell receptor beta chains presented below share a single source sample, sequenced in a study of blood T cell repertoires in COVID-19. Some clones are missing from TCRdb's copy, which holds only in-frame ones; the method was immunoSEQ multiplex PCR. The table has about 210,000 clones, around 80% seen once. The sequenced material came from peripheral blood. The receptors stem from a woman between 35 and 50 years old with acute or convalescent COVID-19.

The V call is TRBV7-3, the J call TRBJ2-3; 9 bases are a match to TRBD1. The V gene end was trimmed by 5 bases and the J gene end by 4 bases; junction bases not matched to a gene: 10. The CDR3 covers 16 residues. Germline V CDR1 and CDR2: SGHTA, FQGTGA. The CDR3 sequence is CASSPLGQGRSDTQYF. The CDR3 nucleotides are TGTGCCAGCAGCCCCCTGGGACAGGGAAGATCAGATACGCAGTATTTT.

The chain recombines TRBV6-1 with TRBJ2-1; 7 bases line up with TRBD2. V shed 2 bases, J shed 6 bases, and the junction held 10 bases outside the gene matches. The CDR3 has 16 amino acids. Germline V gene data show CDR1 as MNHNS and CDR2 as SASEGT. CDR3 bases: TGTGCCAGCAGTGAAATTCCGGGAGGACCGTCCAATGAGCAGTTCTTC. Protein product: CASSEIPGGPSNEQFF.

The CDR3 coding sequence is TGCGCCAGCAGGATCACTACCGGGACAGGGACCTACGAGCAGTACTTC. Residues: CASRITTGTGTYEQYF. V usage is TRBV5-1 and J usage is TRBJ2-7, with 9 bases aligning to TRBD1. Germline CDR1 SGHRS, CDR2 YFSETQ. The CDR3 runs 16 residues. The V and J ends lost 5 bases and 2 bases, in that order; junction bases with no gene match: 11.

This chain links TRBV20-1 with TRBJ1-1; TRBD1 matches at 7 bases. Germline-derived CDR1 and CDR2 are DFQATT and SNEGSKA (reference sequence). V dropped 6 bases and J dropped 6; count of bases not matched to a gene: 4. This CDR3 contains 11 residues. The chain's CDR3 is CSAPGQSEAFF. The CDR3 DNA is TGCAGTGCCCCGGGACAGTCTGAAGCTTTCTTT.

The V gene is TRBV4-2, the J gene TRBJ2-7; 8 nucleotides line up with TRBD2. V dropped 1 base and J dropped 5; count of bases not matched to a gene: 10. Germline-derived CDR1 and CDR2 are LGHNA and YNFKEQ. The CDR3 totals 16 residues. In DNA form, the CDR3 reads TGTGCCAGCAGCCAAGCGCGGGGGGCCGGGGTGGACGAGCAGTACTTC. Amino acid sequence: CASSQARGAGVDEQYF.

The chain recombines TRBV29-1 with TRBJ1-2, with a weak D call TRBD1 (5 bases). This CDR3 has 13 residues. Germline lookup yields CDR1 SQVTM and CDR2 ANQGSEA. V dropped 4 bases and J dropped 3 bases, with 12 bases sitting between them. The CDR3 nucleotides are TGCAGCGTTGGGAAGGGGTCAGACTATGGCTACACCTTC. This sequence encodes CSVGKGSDYGYTF.

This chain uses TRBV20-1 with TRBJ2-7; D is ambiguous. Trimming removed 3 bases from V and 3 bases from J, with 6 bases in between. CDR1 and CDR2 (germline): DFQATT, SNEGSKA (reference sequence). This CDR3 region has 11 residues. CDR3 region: CSASTDYEQYF. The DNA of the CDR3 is TGCAGTGCTAGCACAGACTACGAGCAGTACTTC.

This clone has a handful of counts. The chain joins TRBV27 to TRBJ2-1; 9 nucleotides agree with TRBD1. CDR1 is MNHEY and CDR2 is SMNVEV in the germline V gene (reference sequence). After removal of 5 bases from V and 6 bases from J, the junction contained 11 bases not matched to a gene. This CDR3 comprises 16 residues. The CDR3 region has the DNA TGTGCCAGCAGTCACCTTTGGACAGGGGAAGGCAATGAGCAGTTCTTC. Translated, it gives CASSHLWTGEGNEQFF.